A single TCR beta chain is shown here with its context. Its antigen is as yet unknown. The sample originates from a study of CD8+ T cells in alopecia areata. As for the study in general: The share of scalp area affected provided the severity score for treated patients.

The germline CDR1 and CDR2 sequences are SGDLS and YYNGEE. The CDR3 spans 13 residues. Trimming at V came to 5 bases and at J to 7 bases, leaving 5 bases not matched to a gene. The treatment is: oral pan-JAK inhibitor, 5-10 mg twice daily. Following extraction, RNA underwent reverse transcription to cDNA, which served as the sequencing template. Using immunoSEQ multiplex PCR, the repertoire was profiled, and TCRdb retains in-frame clones only, with some absent. The sample carries over 120,000 clones, 50% to 65% recorded once. Study-wide results and caveats: Under tofacitinib, numerous expanded lesional clonotypes remained detectable in scalp and blood.

The sequence was obtained from a human donor with alopecia areata. The rearrangement uses TRBV9 and TRBJ2-1; 8 bases fit TRBD2. The sample in question was CD8+ T cells sorted from blood, obtained at week 4, from a patient treated with tofacitinib. CDR3 region: CASRKAGENEQFF. DNA of the CDR3: TGTGCCAGCAGAAAAGCGGGGGAAAATGAGCAGTTCTTC.